One T cell receptor (beta chain) is described in this entry. Trimming pared 4 bases from V and 0 bases from J, leaving 16 bases between. The germline V gene has CDR1 LGHDT and CDR2 YNNKEL (reference sequence). This CDR3 has 17 amino acids. This entry comes from a study of blood T cell repertoires in COVID-19. Overall study: Samples came from the United States, Italy and Spain, spanning acute and convalescent COVID-19.

Authors' processing steps: Amplified reference gene primers provided the basis for estimating nucleated cell counts. The table came from immunoSEQ multiplex PCR; TCRdb's copy has only in-frame clones and leaves some out. That table is the source of V, J and clone size, and D and trimming were worked out from the DNA. The table lists 200,000 to 250,000 clones, about 80% of them singletons, with about 1.3% in the top ten. The sequencing sample was made of PBMCs or T cells enriched from blood (not recorded which). The chain recombines TRBV3-1 (or the pseudogene TRBV3-2) with TRBJ2-1; D perhaps matches TRBD2 (6 bases). The sequence was collected from a woman aged 40 to 50 with acute COVID-19. This CDR3 reads CASSPFLRDHSYNEQFF. The CDR3 DNA reads TGTGCCAGCAGCCCCTTCTTGCGGGATCACTCCTACAATGAGCAGTTCTTC.